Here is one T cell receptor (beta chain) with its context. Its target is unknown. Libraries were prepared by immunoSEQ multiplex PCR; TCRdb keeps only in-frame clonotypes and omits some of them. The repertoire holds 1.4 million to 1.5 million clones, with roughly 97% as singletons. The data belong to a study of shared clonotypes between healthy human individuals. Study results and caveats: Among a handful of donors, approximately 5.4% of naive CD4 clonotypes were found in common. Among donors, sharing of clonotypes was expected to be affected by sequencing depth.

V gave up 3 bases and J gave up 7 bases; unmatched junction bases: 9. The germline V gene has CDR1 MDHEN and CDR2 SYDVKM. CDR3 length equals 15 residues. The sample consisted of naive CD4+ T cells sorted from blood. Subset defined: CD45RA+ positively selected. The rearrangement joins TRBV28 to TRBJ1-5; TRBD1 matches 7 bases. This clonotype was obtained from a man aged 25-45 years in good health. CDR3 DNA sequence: TGTGCCAGCAGTTTCCTCGACAGGGTAAGCCAGCCCCAGCATTTT. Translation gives CASSFLDRVSQPQHF.